Presented here are 27 T cell receptor beta chains from one specimen sequenced in a study of T cells in tuberculosis. The assay was immunoSEQ multiplex PCR, and TCRdb's table has in-frame clones only and misses some. The data contain 44,000 or so clones, about 95% of them singletons. Sequencing was done on a sample of PBMCs. These receptors came from a donor between 10 and 29 years old with latent tuberculosis or without tuberculosis infection.

The genes are TRBV18 and TRBJ1-2; D is uncertain. Germline-derived CDR1 and CDR2 are KGHSH and LQKENI. The CDR3 spans 13 residues. Trimming removed 8 bases from V and 2 bases from J, with 12 bases in between. The CDR3 DNA reads TGTGCCAGCACCCGAGACACCAACTATGGCTACACCTTC. Translated: CASTRDTNYGYTF. The complete variable domain, with remaining parts taken from reference TRBV18 and TRBJ1-2, reads NAGVMQNPRHLVRRRGQEARLRCSPMKGHSHVYWYRQLPEEGLKFMVYLQKENIIDESGMPKERFSAEFPKEGPSILRIQQVVRGDSAAYFCASTRDTNYGYTFGSGTRLTVV.

This rearrangement joins TRBV6-4 to TRBJ1-2; weak D call: TRBD1 (6 bases). V was shortened by 8 bases and J by 7 bases, with 23 bases between the two germline ends. The CDR3 runs to 15 residues. Germline V gives CDR1 MRHNA, CDR2 SNTAGT. The CDR3 nucleotides read TGTGCCAGCCAAGGGGAAAATGGGGGGGCTGGTGGCTACACCTTC. Residues: CASQGENGGAGGYTF.

The chain links TRBV2 to TRBJ1-5; D not resolved. V lost 5 bases and J 4 bases, leaving 15 bases between the germline ends. The CDR3 runs 15 residues. Germline V lookup: CDR1 SNHLY, CDR2 FYNNEI. As DNA, the CDR3 is TGTGCCAGCAGTCCCAGCTACAGCTTAAATCAGCCCCAGCATTTT. Translating it yields CASSPSYSLNQPQHF. Looking up the rest from reference TRBV2 and TRBJ1-5 gives the full variable domain: EPEVTQTPSHQVTQMGQEVILRCVPISNHLYFYWYRQILGQKVEFLVSFYNNEISEKSEIFDDQFSVERPDGSNFTLKIRSTKLEDSAMYFCASSPSYSLNQPQHFGDGTRLSIL.

The V call is TRBV9, the J call TRBJ1-2, with 11 bases fitting TRBD1. From germline, CDR1 is SGDLS and CDR2 YYNGEE. With V trimmed by 0 bases and J by 0 bases, 13 bases remained unmatched. The CDR3 runs 20 residues. The CDR3 loop is CASSVAYGGTGGPANYGYTF. The CDR3 nucleotides read TGTGCCAGCAGCGTAGCTTATGGGGGGACAGGGGGACCAGCTAACTATGGCTACACCTTC.

V gene TRBV9 combines with J gene TRBJ1-2, with D maybe TRBD1 (6 bases). The CDR3 totals 14 residues. Germline V CDR1 and CDR2: SGDLS, YYNGEE. The V gene lost 3 bases and the J gene lost 2 bases, with 11 bases spanning the gap. CDR3 region: CASSARGSNYGYTF. The CDR3 DNA sequence: TGTGCCAGCAGCGCCAGGGGTTCCAACTATGGCTACACCTTC.

This clone was seen a handful of times. This chain joins TRBV14 and TRBJ1-1; tentatively, D is TRBD1 (6 bases). The ends were cut back, 1 base at V and 5 bases at J, with 11 bases in the middle. The germline CDR1 and CDR2 sequences are SGHDN and FVKESK. This CDR3 has 14 amino acids. CDR3 bases: TGTGCCAGCAGCCAAGTCACAGGGCGGACTGAAGCTTTCTTT. Amino acids: CASSQVTGRTEAFF.

This chain links TRBV6-5 with TRBJ2-7; possible D gene TRBD1, 6 bases. This CDR3 is built from 15 residues. Germline CDR1 reads MNHEY; CDR2 reads SVGAGI. Trimming took off 0 bases at V and 3 bases at J, with 12 bases between the two ends. The CDR3: CASSYSGQGSYEQYF. The CDR3 DNA follows: TGTGCCAGCAGTTACTCGGGCCAGGGGAGCTACGAGCAGTACTTC.

The CDR3 DNA reads as TGTGCCAGCAGGGGCGGGGCCGCGAACACTGAAGCTTTCTTT. Residues: CASRGGAANTEAFF. V is TRBV6-1 and J is TRBJ1-1, with a weak D call TRBD1 (5 bases). The germline V and J ends were trimmed by 6 bases and 1 base, with 12 bases remaining between them. CDR3 size: 14 residues. The germline V gene has CDR1 MNHNS and CDR2 SASEGT.

The gene calls are TRBV9 and TRBJ1-1; 7 nucleotides agree with TRBD1. Germline V gene sequence: CDR1 SGDLS, CDR2 YYNGEE. Trimming took 7 bases from V and 8 from J; bases not matched to a gene: 20. This CDR3 region has 16 residues. DNA for the CDR3: TGTGCCAGCTCGGTGCTTTCAGGGGGATGGGACCCAGAAGCTTTCTTT. Its translation is CASSVLSGGWDPEAFF. Variable domain in full (rest from reference TRBV9 and TRBJ1-1): DSGVTQTPKHLITATGQRVTLRCSPRSGDLSVYWYQQSLDQGLQFLIQYYNGEERAKGNILERFSAQQFPDLHSELNLSSLELGDSALYFCASSVLSGGWDPEAFFGQGTRLTVV.

The chain links TRBV5-1 to TRBJ2-3, with 13 bases lining up with TRBD2. The CDR3 runs to 16 residues. In germline, CDR1 is SGHRS, CDR2 YFSETQ. J was trimmed by 6 bases and V by 2 bases; bases with no gene match: 6. This CDR3 is CASSFTSGRETDTQYF. The CDR3 coding sequence is TGCGCCAGCAGCTTCACTAGCGGGAGGGAAACCGATACGCAGTATTTT.

The chain has TRBV28 and TRBJ1-5; D is perhaps TRBD1 (6 bases). The CDR3 has 12 residues. Germline loops: CDR1 MDHEN, CDR2 SYDVKM. Trimming took off 4 bases at V and 6 bases at J, with 7 bases between the two ends. The CDR3 region is CASSSQGQPQHF. In nucleotides, the CDR3 is TGTGCCAGCAGTTCACAGGGTCAGCCCCAGCATTTT.

This chain uses TRBV27 with TRBJ1-5; 8 bases fit TRBD1. J was trimmed by 3 bases and V by 6 bases; bases with no gene match: 4. The CDR3 runs 14 residues. Germline V gene data show CDR1 as MNHEY and CDR2 as SMNVEV (reference sequence). The DNA for the CDR3 is TGTGCCAGCAGCCCGGGACAGGTCAATCAGCCCCAGCATTTT. Its translation is CASSPGQVNQPQHF.

This chain uses TRBV5-1 with TRBJ2-1, with 10 nucleotides matching TRBD1. This CDR3 comprises 18 residues. The V and J ends lost 5 bases and 1 base, in that order; junction bases with no gene match: 12. Per germline, CDR1 SGHRS and CDR2 YFSETQ. DNA for the CDR3: TGCGCCAGCAGACAATTTCTAGGACAGGGGGTTTCCTACAATGAGCAGTTCTTC. It yields the protein CASRQFLGQGVSYNEQFF.

This chain joins TRBV19 and TRBJ2-3; 13 bases align to TRBD2. The CDR3 covers 16 residues. Germline-derived CDR1 and CDR2 are LNHDA and SQIVND (reference sequence). The J segment lost 4 bases and the V segment lost 2 bases, leaving 3 bases of the junction unmatched. The CDR3 DNA sequence: TGTGCCAGTAGTATACTACTAGCGGGGGGGCCAGATACGCAGTATTTT. This encodes CASSILLAGGPDTQYF.

The V and J genes are TRBV10-1 and TRBJ2-2; TRBD2 matches 16 bases. J gave up 0 bases and V 6 bases, and 4 bases lay outside the gene matches. Germline assignment: CDR1 WNHNN and CDR2 SYGVQD (reference sequence). The CDR3 sequence is 18 residues long. The CDR3 sequence is CASSPGLAGGPNTGELFF. The CDR3 nucleotides are TGCGCCAGCAGCCCGGGACTAGCGGGGGGGCCGAACACCGGGGAGCTGTTTTTT.

The V and J genes are TRBV30 and TRBJ2-7; possibly TRBD1 for D (6 bases). The germline V gene encodes CDR1 GTSNPN and CDR2 SVGIG (reference sequence). This CDR3 region has 15 residues. Deletions cut 2 bases from V and 2 bases from J, with 16 bases between. The CDR3: CAWSRQGPYPYEQYF. CDR3 DNA sequence: TGTGCCTGGAGTCGGCAGGGGCCTTATCCCTACGAGCAGTACTTC.

The chain has TRBV5-1 and TRBJ2-5, with TRBD1 matching 8 bases. Looked up from germline, CDR1 is SGHRS and CDR2 is YFSETQ. V dropped 2 bases and J dropped 3; count of bases not matched to a gene: 3. The CDR3 length is 14 residues. DNA of the CDR3: TGCGCCAGCAGCTTAAGGGGACAGGAAGAGACCCAGTACTTC. It specifies CASSLRGQEETQYF.

V usage is TRBV20-1 and J usage is TRBJ1-2; D is uncertain. The CDR3 is made up of 10 amino acids. Trimming took 2 bases from V and 14 from J, leaving 12 bases between them. CDR1 and CDR2 (germline): DFQATT, SNEGSKA (reference sequence). As DNA, the CDR3 is TGCAGTGCTAGACCCCCCGAGGATACCTTC. Its protein product is CSARPPEDTF.

The V and J genes are TRBV29-1 and TRBJ2-2, with D possibly TRBD2 on 6 matching bases. CDR1 SQVTM and CDR2 ANQGSEA come from the germline V gene. V lost 6 bases and J 5 bases, leaving 25 bases between the germline ends. This CDR3 is built from 17 residues. CDR3 amino acids: CSVETTGGALITGELFF. CDR3 in DNA: TGCAGCGTCGAGACGACTGGAGGGGCCCTAATTACCGGGGAGCTGTTTTTT.

The rearrangement uses TRBV19 and TRBJ1-5; possibly TRBD1 for D (6 bases). The CDR3 has 12 amino acids. The germline gives CDR1 LNHDA, CDR2 SQIVND (reference sequence). The V end lost 9 bases, the J end lost 3 bases, and 9 bases lay between the germline ends. In nucleotides, the CDR3 is TGTGCCAGCCGGGACAACAATCAGCCCCAGCATTTT. Translated, it gives CASRDNNQPQHF.

V usage is TRBV4-1 and J usage is TRBJ2-7; a weak D match, TRBD1 (5 bases). CDR3 length equals 16 residues. CDR1 and CDR2 (germline): MGHRA, YSYEKL. Trimming removed 1 base at V and 0 bases at J, with 13 bases between. This chain's CDR3 is CASSQVPRGASYEQYF. CDR3 coding DNA: TGCGCCAGCAGCCAAGTTCCTAGGGGTGCCTCCTACGAGCAGTACTTC.

This rearrangement joins TRBV13 to TRBJ1-5; the D is unclear. The CDR3 is 12 amino acids. The ends were cut back, 2 bases at V and 9 bases at J, with 8 bases in the middle. Germline CDR1 reads PRHDT; CDR2 reads FYEKMQ (reference sequence). CDR3 residues: CASSLRVRPQHF. CDR3 DNA: TGTGCCAGCAGCTTACGGGTCCGGCCCCAGCATTTT.

J is TRBJ2-5 and V is TRBV10-3; 11 bases agree with TRBD2. V lost 8 bases to trimming and J lost 4 bases; unmatched junction nucleotides: 21. The CDR3 has 19 amino acids. Germline CDR1 ENHRY, CDR2 SYGVKD. The CDR3 spells CAISNLLGGTSGSPETQYF. In nucleotides, the CDR3 is TGTGCCATCTCTAACCTCCTGGGGGGCACTAGCGGGAGTCCAGAGACCCAGTACTTC.

The chain uses TRBV7-9 and TRBJ1-2, with 7 bases fitting TRBD1. Per germline, CDR1 SEHNR and CDR2 FQNEAQ (reference sequence). V trimming: 5 bases; J trimming: 6 bases; junction bases outside the gene matches: 6. The CDR3 is 13 amino acids. CDR3 sequence: CASSRDRDNGYTF. The CDR3 coding sequence is TGTGCCAGCAGCCGTGACAGGGATAATGGCTACACCTTC.

V gene TRBV29-1 combines with J gene TRBJ1-1; D not resolved. This CDR3 spans 13 amino acids. Germline assignment: CDR1 SQVTM and CDR2 ANQGSEA. Trimming pared 6 bases from V and 1 base from J, leaving 12 bases between. CDR3 sequence (DNA): TGCAGCGTAACCCAAGACAAGAACACTGAAGCTTTCTTT. Its translation: CSVTQDKNTEAFF. Full variable domain (outside the CDR3, taken from reference TRBV29-1 and TRBJ1-1): SAVISQKPSRDICQRGTSLTIQCQVDSQVTMMFWYRQQPGQSLTLIATANQGSEATYESGFVIDKFPISRPNLTFSTLTVSNMSPEDSSIYLCSVTQDKNTEAFFGQGTRLTVV.

V gene TRBV30 combines with J gene TRBJ2-2; D gene uncertain. Germline-derived CDR1 and CDR2 are GTSNPN and SVGIG (reference sequence). Trimming left V 1 base short and J 0 bases short, with 3 bases between. This CDR3 is built from 13 residues. The CDR3 coding sequence is TGTGCCTGGAGTGGCGCGAACACCGGGGAGCTGTTTTTT. Translated, it gives CAWSGANTGELFF.

The chain couples TRBV19 to TRBJ1-4; possibly TRBD1 for D (5 bases). The CDR3 is 14 residues long. Between the trimmed V and J ends, which lost 3 bases and 13 bases, there was a span of 18 bases. Germline V CDR1 and CDR2: LNHDA, SQIVND (reference sequence). The CDR3 protein is CASSMAFRDGGLFF. The CDR3 DNA reads TGTGCCAGTAGTATGGCCTTTAGGGACGGGGGACTGTTTTTT.